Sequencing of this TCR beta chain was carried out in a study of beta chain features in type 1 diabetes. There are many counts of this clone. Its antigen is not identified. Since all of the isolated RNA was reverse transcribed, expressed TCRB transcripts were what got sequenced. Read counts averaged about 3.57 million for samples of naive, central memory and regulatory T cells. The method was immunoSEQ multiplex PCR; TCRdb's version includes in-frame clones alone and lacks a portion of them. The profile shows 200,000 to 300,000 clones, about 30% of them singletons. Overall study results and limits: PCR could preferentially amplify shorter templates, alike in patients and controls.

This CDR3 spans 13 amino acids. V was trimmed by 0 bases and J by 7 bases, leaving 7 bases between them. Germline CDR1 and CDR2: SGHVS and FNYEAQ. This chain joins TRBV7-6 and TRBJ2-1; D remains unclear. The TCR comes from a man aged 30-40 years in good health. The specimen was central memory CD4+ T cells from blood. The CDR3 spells CASSLASRNEQFF. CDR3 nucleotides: TGTGCCAGCAGCTTAGCCTCTCGGAATGAGCAGTTCTTC.